Following are 2 T cell receptor beta chains from one sample sequenced in a study of a mutant IDH1 vaccine in newly diagnosed glioma. Time point noted: week 23, last vaccination. The investigators gave 300 ug of mutant IDH1 20-mer peptide in each vaccine dose, together with topical imiquimod. Which antigens these TCRs recognize remains unknown. TCRdb keeps only in-frame clones here, not all; method: immunoSEQ multiplex PCR. In the table there are tens of thousands of clones, around 87% of which are singletons. Source: PBMCs, taken from a glioma patient whose treatment included an IDH1 peptide vaccine. These receptors came from a man in his forties with glioma.

This clone was found a few times. The gene calls are TRBV28 and TRBJ2-7; D is perhaps TRBD2 (6 bases). This CDR3 contains 12 residues. In germline, CDR1 is MDHEN, CDR2 SYDVKM. Trimming stripped 6 bases from V and 7 bases from J, with 13 bases between. CDR3 sequence: CASRSRGREQYF. The CDR3, as DNA: TGTGCCAGCAGGAGCCGGGGGAGAGAGCAGTACTTC. Based on the CDR3 plus reference TRBV28 and TRBJ2-7, the full variable domain is DVKVTQSSRYLVKRTGEKVFLECVQDMDHENMFWYRQDPGLGLRLIYFSYDVKMKEKGDIPEGYSVSREKKERFSLILESASTNQTSMYLCASRSRGREQYFGPGTRLTVT.

The chain recombines TRBV4-1 with TRBJ2-5; 11 bases are a match to TRBD2. CDR3 length equals 17 residues. Germline loops: CDR1 MGHRA, CDR2 YSYEKL. Trimming removed 3 bases from V and 7 bases from J; junction bases left unmatched: 13. CDR3 in DNA: TGCGCCAGCAGCCAGGATAATAGCGGGAGGGGTCATGCGACCCAGTACTTC. Translating it yields CASSQDNSGRGHATQYF.